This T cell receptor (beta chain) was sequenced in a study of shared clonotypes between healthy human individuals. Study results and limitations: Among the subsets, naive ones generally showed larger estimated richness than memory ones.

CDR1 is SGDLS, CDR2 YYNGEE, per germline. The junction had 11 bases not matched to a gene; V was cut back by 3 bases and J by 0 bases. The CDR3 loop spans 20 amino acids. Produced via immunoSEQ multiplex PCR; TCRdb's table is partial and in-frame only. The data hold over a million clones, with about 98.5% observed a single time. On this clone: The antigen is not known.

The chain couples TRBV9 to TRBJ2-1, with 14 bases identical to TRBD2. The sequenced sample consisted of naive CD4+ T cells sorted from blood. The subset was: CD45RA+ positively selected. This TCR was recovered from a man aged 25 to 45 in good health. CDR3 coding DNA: TGTGCCAGCAGCGGTCCCGGGACTAGCGGGAGTCTGAGCTCCTACAATGAGCAGTTCTTC. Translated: CASSGPGTSGSLSSYNEQFF.